This TCR beta chain comes out of a study of cytomegalovirus exposure and HLA in healthy donors. Findings and limits, study-wide: Relative to the roughly 690-donor mean, N-insertions were reportedly fewer in an Asian-associated ancestry cluster in a later analysis.

PCR was performed using 60 Vbeta and 13 Jbeta primers. Generated by immunoSEQ multiplex PCR, the TCRdb table keeps only in-frame clones and is missing some. The profile shows about 140,000 clones, 80% of them singletons. The germline V gene has CDR1 SNHLY and CDR2 FYNNEI. The CDR3 has 11 amino acids. This clone was found a few times. Its antigen remains unidentified. Material: PBMCs. This sequence was found in a male donor in good health and CMV-seronegative. The gene calls are TRBV2 and TRBJ2-5, with D uncertain. The CDR3 nucleotides read TGTTCCTCGCTAGTCGGGGAGACCCAGTACTTC. This codes for CSSLVGETQYF.